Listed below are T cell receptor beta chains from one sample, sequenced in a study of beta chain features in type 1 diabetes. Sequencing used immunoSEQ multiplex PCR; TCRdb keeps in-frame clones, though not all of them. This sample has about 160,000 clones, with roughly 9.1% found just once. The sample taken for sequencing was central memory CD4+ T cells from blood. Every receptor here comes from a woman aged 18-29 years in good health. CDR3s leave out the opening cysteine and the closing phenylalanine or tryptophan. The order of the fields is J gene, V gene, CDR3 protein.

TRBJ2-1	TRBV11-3	ASSRSNNEQF
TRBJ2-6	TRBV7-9	ASSQGAGANVLT
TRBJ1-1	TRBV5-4	ASSSGRNTEAF
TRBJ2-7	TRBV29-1	SVGTGVLYEQY
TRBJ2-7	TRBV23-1	ASSTYEQY
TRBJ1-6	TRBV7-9	ASSPGQLNSPLH
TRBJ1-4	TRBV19	ASSILRNTNEKLF
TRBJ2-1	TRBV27	ASSLDSGGSSYNEQF
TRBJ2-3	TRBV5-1	ASSLQGIGTDTQY
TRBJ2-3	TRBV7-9	ASSFTSGAGTDTQY
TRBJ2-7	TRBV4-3	ASSYSPYYEQY
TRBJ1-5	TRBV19	ASNNGDKVQPQH
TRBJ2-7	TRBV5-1	ASSLAWSSYEQY
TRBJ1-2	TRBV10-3	AIGQGYGYT
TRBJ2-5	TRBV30	AWSGGLQETQY
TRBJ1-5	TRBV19	ASSVDRFLNQPQH
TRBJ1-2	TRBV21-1	ASSKGATGGPNYGYT
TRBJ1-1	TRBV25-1	ASSTGLNTEAF
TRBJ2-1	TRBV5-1	ASSLEGGSDNEQF
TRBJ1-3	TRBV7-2	ASSLEGGQSGNTIY
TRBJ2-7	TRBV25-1	ASSVAGAQYEQY
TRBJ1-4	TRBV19	ASSIGGSSREKLF
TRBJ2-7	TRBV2	ASSGKRPPVEH
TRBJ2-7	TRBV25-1	ASSPGHNTRNEQY
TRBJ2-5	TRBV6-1	ASSEAGTKETQY
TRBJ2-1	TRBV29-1	SVGLGLAGSYNEQF
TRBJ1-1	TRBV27	ASRLIRGSTEAF
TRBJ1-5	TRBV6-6	ASSYPQGQGDQPQH
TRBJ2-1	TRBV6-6	ASSVGQIEKEQF
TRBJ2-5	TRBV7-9	ASSSGLAGAETQY
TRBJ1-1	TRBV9	ASSIVDTLTEAF
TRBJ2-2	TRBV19	ASTRTGGNTGELF
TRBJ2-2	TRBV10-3	AISQGGTGELF
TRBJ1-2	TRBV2	ASSSDGNYGYT
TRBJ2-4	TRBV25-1	ASSDSRTSVNIQY
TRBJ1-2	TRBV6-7	ASRDRSDGYT
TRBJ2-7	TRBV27	ASRTTGSSYEQY
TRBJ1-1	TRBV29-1	SVVGVKAF
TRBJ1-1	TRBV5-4	ASSPREVSANTEAF
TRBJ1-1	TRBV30	AWSSAGGRTEAF
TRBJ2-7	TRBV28	ASSRQGYEQY
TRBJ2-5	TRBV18	ASSPGTGGSQY
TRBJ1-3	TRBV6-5	ASSFGLGNTIY
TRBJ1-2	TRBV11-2	ASSLQGFYSYGYT